This T cell receptor beta chain emerged from a study of T cells expressing NK-cell markers. Each CDR3 protein gets one entry in TCRdb, which reprocessed the 5' RACE reads and gives no DNA. The sample is made up of 150,000 or so distinct CDR3 sequences, and the top ten hold roughly a third of it. The germline gives CDR1 SGHVS, CDR2 FQNEAQ. This CDR3 has 13 amino acids. Input material: blood T cells: a sorted CD56 or NKG2C T cell subset, CD4+ or CD8+ T cells, or bulk PBMC T cells (not recorded which). This receptor was obtained from a woman aged 45 to 65 in good health. The V gene is TRBV7-8, the J gene TRBJ2-5. CDR3 sequence: CASSLGDAETQYF.